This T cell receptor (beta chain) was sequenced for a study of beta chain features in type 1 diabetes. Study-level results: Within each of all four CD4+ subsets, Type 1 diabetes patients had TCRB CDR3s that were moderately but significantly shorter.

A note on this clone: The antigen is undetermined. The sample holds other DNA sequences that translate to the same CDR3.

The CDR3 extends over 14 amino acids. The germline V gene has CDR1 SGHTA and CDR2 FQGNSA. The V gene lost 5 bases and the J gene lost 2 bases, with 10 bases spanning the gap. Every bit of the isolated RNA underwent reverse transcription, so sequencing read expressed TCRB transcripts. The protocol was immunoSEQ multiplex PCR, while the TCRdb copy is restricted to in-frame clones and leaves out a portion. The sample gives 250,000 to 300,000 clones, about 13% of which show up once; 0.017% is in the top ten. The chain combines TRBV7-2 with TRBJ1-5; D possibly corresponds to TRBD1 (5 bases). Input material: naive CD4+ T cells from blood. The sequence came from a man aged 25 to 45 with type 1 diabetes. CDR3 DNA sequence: TGTGCCAGCAGCCCCACAGGAGGCAATCAGCCCCAGCATTTT. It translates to CASSPTGGNQPQHF. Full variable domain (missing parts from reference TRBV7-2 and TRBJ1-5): GAGVSQSPSNKVTEKGKDVELRCDPISGHTALYWYRQSLGQGLEFLIYFQGNSAPDKSGLPSDRFSAERTGGSVSTLTIQRTQQEDSAVYLCASSPTGGNQPQHFGDGTRLSIL.